Sequencing of this T cell receptor (beta chain) was carried out in a study of cytomegalovirus exposure and HLA in healthy donors. The CDR3 is 14 amino acids. CDR1 SGHTA and CDR2 FQGNSA come from the germline V gene. V lost 3 bases to trimming and J lost 4 bases, with 12 bases between them. The PCR made use of 60 Vbeta and 13 Jbeta primers. The protocol was immunoSEQ multiplex PCR, while the TCRdb copy is restricted to in-frame clones and leaves out a portion. The sample comprises nearly 200,000 clones, roughly 76% of which are singletons, and roughly 2% rests with the top ten. The donors gave bone marrow, and they were healthy. The table lists this clone with a few counts. Its antigen remains unidentified. Study conclusions and caveats: Cytomegalovirus-associated status was assigned to approximately 160 TCR beta chains.

The chain is built from TRBV7-2 and TRBJ2-5; D unclear. The source is a woman in her thirties in good health and CMV-seropositive. Sequencing was performed on PBMCs. CDR3 in amino acids: CASSLGRAPETQYF. The CDR3 DNA sequence: TGTGCCAGCAGCTTGGGCAGAGCCCCAGAGACCCAGTACTTC.